The rows below give T cell receptor beta chains drawn from one sample of a study of PD-1 blockade in classical Hodgkin lymphoma. Sequencing used immunoSEQ multiplex PCR; TCRdb keeps in-frame clones, though not all of them. Counted here are about 97,000 clones, approximately 80% occurring once; the ten biggest clones make up more than 9%. Specimen: peripheral blood mononuclear cells (PBMCs), collected at baseline. The receptor set was obtained from a human donor with classical Hodgkin lymphoma. Both conserved end residues are part of each CDR3. A D gene is named only where the DNA matches it firmly. The size of a clone is reported for some rows only, either as once, few or many, or as a class for expanded clones.

>TRBD2|TRBV5-4|NA|TRBJ2-5
CASSSSGRSETQYF
TGTGCCAGCAGCTCCTCCGGGAGGAGTGAGACCCAGTACTTC
>TRBD1|TRBV19|NA|TRBJ2-7
CASSIRGITGASYEQYF
TGTGCCAGTAGTATAAGGGGAATTACAGGGGCCTCCTACGAGCAGTACTTC
>NA|TRBV11-2|few|TRBJ2-7
CASSPTRVAASYEQYF
TGTGCCAGCAGCCCAACCCGGGTAGCGGCGTCCTACGAGCAGTACTTC
>TRBD1|TRBV7-8|once|TRBJ2-5
CASSYTGDAETQYF
TGTGCCAGCAGCTACACAGGGGACGCCGAGACCCAGTACTTC
>TRBD2|TRBV11-2|NA|TRBJ2-7
CASSLGAGSYEQYF
TGTGCCAGCAGCTTAGGAGCGGGGTCCTACGAGCAGTACTTC
>NA|TRBV12-2|NA|TRBJ2-3
CASRFTSGSTDTQYF
TGTGCAAGTCGCTTTACTAGCGGGAGCACAGATACGCAGTATTTT
>NA|TRBV6-6|NA|TRBJ2-7
CASSYFNSNQGEQYF
TGTGCCAGCAGTTACTTTAATAGTAACCAGGGGGAGCAGTACTTC
>NA|TRBV6-1|once|TRBJ1-2
CASSEVGSHGYTF
TGTGCCAGCAGTGAAGTAGGCAGTCATGGCTACACCTTC
>NA|TRBV12-2|NA|TRBJ2-7
CASRLLAGAEQYF
TGTGCAAGTCGCTTACTAGCGGGAGCCGAGCAGTACTTC
>NA|TRBV25-1|NA|TRBJ1-4
CATSPTWTNEKLFF
TGTGCCACCAGCCCAACCTGGACTAATGAAAAACTGTTTTTT
>TRBD1|TRBV5-8|NA|TRBJ2-7
CASSSPGQGSEQYF
TGTGCCAGCAGCTCTCCGGGACAGGGAAGTGAGCAGTACTTC
>TRBD1|TRBV7-2|NA|TRBJ2-5
CASSSSPGTGMETQYF
TGTGCCAGCAGCTCTAGTCCCGGGACAGGGATGGAGACCCAGTACTTC
>NA|TRBV5-5|once|TRBJ2-3
CASSLVPGADTQYF
TGTGCCAGCAGCTTGGTCCCGGGGGCAGATACGCAGTATTTT
>TRBD2|TRBV4-2|NA|TRBJ2-1
CASSSAGLAVYNEQFF
TGTGCCAGCAGCTCCGCGGGACTAGCGGTCTACAATGAGCAGTTCTTC
>TRBD2|TRBV7-2|NA|TRBJ2-3
CASSPSGRATDTQYF
TGTGCCAGCAGTCCTAGCGGGAGGGCCACAGATACGCAGTATTTT
>NA|TRBV7-3|NA|TRBJ2-3
CASSLVGSTDTQYF
TGTGCCAGCAGCTTAGTTGGAAGCACAGATACGCAGTATTTT
>TRBD1|TRBV5-1|NA|TRBJ2-2
CASSPSQGAGELFF
TGCGCCAGCAGCCCCTCCCAGGGGGCCGGGGAGCTGTTTTTT
>TRBD2|TRBV7-9|NA|TRBJ2-3
CASSPARGADTQYF
TGTGCCAGCAGCCCGGCCCGGGGGGCAGATACGCAGTATTTT
>NA|TRBV5-1|NA|TRBJ2-2
CASRGGHTNTGELFF
TGCGCCAGCAGGGGGGGACACACGAACACCGGGGAGCTGTTTTTT
>NA|TRBV10-3|once|TRBJ1-2
CAISESSGYYGYTF
TGTGCCATCAGTGAGTCGAGCGGCTACTATGGCTACACCTTC
>TRBD1|TRBV19|NA|TRBJ1-5
CASSWTGGSNQPQHF
TGTGCCAGTAGTTGGACAGGCGGTAGCAATCAGCCCCAGCATTTT
>NA|TRBV11-3|NA|TRBJ2-7
CASSLRAGSPEQYF
TGTGCCAGCAGCTTAAGGGCAGGTTCCCCCGAGCAGTACTTC
>TRBD1|TRBV4-1|NA|TRBJ2-1
CASSNRDREFYEQFF
TGCGCCAGCAGCAACCGGGACAGGGAGTTTTATGAGCAGTTCTTC
>TRBD2|TRBV30|NA|TRBJ2-1
CAWSPAGAPYNEQFF
TGTGCCTGGAGTCCAGCGGGAGCGCCCTACAATGAGCAGTTCTTC
>NA|TRBV10-3|NA|TRBJ2-3
CAISEKQGTDTQYF
TGTGCCATCAGTGAGAAACAGGGCACAGATACGCAGTATTTT
>NA|TRBV7-3|NA|TRBJ1-6
CASSLFGGNSPLHF
TGTGCCAGCAGCTTATTTGGCGGAAATTCACCCCTCCACTTT
>NA|TRBV6-6|NA|TRBJ2-5
CASSYGSRRGETQYF
TGTGCCAGCAGTTACGGTTCGCGTCGGGGAGAGACCCAGTACTTC
>TRBD2|TRBV5-1|once|TRBJ2-7
CASSTTSGTYEQYF
TGCGCCAGCAGCACCACTAGCGGGACCTACGAGCAGTACTTC
>NA|TRBV20-1|NA|TRBJ1-2
CSGLSDYGYTF
TGCAGTGGGTTAAGTGACTATGGCTACACCTTC
>NA|TRBV7-9|once|TRBJ1-3
CASSPRVGYTIYF
TGTGCCAGCAGCCCAAGAGTGGGGTACACCATATATTTT
>TRBD2|TRBV30|NA|TRBJ2-1
CAWSRLAGLEQFF
TGTGCCTGGAGTAGGCTAGCGGGATTGGAGCAGTTCTTC
>NA|TRBV7-9|NA|TRBJ1-2
CASSAGQWGGYTF
TGTGCCAGCAGCGCCGGACAGTGGGGTGGCTACACCTTC
>TRBD2|TRBV7-8|NA|TRBJ2-7
CASSSLAGTYEQYF
TGTGCCAGCAGCTCCTTAGCGGGAACCTACGAGCAGTACTTC
>TRBD2|TRBV4-3|NA|TRBJ2-1
CASSQGQGSGRSNEQFF
TGCGCCAGCAGCCAAGGACAAGGTAGCGGGAGATCGAATGAGCAGTTCTTC
>NA|TRBV30|NA|TRBJ1-2
CAWTLEPETARKGYTF
TGTGCCTGGACCCTCGAGCCGGAGACCGCGCGCAAAGGCTACACCTTC
>NA|TRBV28|few|TRBJ1-2
CASSRRHGYTF
TGTGCCAGCAGTCGCCGCCATGGCTACACCTTC
>NA|TRBV6-1|NA|TRBJ1-2
CASSELVISPYGYTF
TGTGCCAGCAGTGAACTTGTGATCAGCCCCTATGGCTACACCTTC
>NA|TRBV6-1|NA|TRBJ1-5
CASSLLRQPQHF
TGTGCCAGCAGCCTCTTACGTCAGCCCCAGCATTTT
>NA|TRBV5-4|NA|TRBJ2-1
CASSLRDEGSEQFF
TGTGCCAGCAGCTTGAGGGACGAGGGATCTGAGCAGTTCTTC
>NA|TRBV7-2|once|TRBJ1-2
CASSFYSGGEGYTF
TGTGCCAGCAGCTTCTACAGCGGCGGCGAAGGCTACACCTTC
>NA|TRBV11-1|NA|TRBJ2-2
CASNLRAGGTGELFF
TGTGCCAGCAACCTGCGGGCTGGGGGCACCGGGGAGCTGTTTTTT
>NA|TRBV28|NA|TRBJ1-2
CASRLWGGLGSYTF
TGTGCCAGCAGGCTGTGGGGGGGCCTGGGTAGCTACACCTTC
>NA|TRBV30|once|TRBJ2-2
CAWSAGGRTGNTGELFF
TGTGCCTGGAGTGCTGGGGGGAGAACAGGGAACACCGGGGAGCTGTTTTTT
>NA|TRBV6-5|NA|TRBJ1-5
CASSLWDGGGKPQHF
TGTGCCAGCAGTCTATGGGACGGCGGAGGTAAGCCCCAGCATTTT
>TRBD2|TRBV30|NA|TRBJ2-5
CAWSVPSGSRETQYF
TGTGCCTGGAGTGTACCGAGCGGGAGTAGGGAGACCCAGTACTTC
>NA|TRBV11-2|NA|TRBJ2-3
CASSPPWGLATSTDTQYF
TGTGCCAGCAGCCCACCTTGGGGGCTGGCGACTAGCACAGATACGCAGTATTTT
>TRBD2|TRBV28|NA|TRBJ2-1
CASSLGTSHSEQFF
TGTGCCAGCAGTTTAGGGACTAGCCACTCTGAGCAGTTCTTC
>TRBD1|TRBV5-1|NA|TRBJ1-2
CASSPGQGGYGYTF
TGCGCCAGCAGCCCCGGACAGGGAGGCTATGGCTACACCTTC
>TRBD1|TRBV10-2|NA|TRBJ1-2
CASSESRDSNYGYTF
TGCGCCAGCAGTGAGTCAAGGGACAGTAACTATGGCTACACCTTC
>NA|TRBV7-6|few|TRBJ2-5
CASSRRADETQYF
TGTGCCAGCTCACGACGGGCCGATGAGACCCAGTACTTC
>NA|TRBV7-6|few|TRBJ1-5
CASSLFGSPTDQPQHF
TGTGCCAGCAGCTTGTTCGGCAGCCCGACCGATCAGCCCCAGCATTTT
>NA|TRBV11-2|NA|TRBJ2-3
CASSLGGGTPSTDTQYF
TGTGCCAGCAGCTTAGGTGGTGGGACCCCTAGCACAGATACGCAGTATTTT
>NA|TRBV7-3|NA|TRBJ2-1
CASSSAPGNEQFF
TGTGCCAGCAGCTCTGCGCCGGGGAATGAGCAGTTCTTC
>NA|TRBV7-9|NA|TRBJ1-1
CASSLAQGTEAFF
TGTGCCAGCAGCTTAGCGCAGGGGACTGAAGCTTTCTTT
>TRBD2|TRBV2|NA|TRBJ2-1
CASSQTGTSYNEQFF
TGTGCCAGCAGTCAGACCGGGACTAGTTACAATGAGCAGTTCTTC